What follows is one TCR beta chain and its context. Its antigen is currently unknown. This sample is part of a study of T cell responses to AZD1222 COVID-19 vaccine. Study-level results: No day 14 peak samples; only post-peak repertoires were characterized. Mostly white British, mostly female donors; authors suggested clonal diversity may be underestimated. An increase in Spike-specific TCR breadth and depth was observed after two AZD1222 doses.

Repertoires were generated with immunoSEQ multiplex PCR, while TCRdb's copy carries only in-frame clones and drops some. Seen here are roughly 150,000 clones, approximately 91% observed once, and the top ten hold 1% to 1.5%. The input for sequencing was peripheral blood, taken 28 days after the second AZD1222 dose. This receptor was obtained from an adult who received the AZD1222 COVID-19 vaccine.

DNA of the CDR3: TGTGCCAGCAGTATGCGGGGAGGTTCAATGTTAGATACGCAGTATTTT. Its translation: CASSMRGGSMLDTQYF. V and J are TRBV27 and TRBJ2-3; TRBD2 is a possible D gene (6 bases). The germline gives CDR1 MNHEY, CDR2 SMNVEV (reference sequence). Trimming took off 5 bases at V and 5 bases at J, with 20 bases between the two ends. The CDR3 is 16 amino acids.